This T cell receptor beta chain was found in a study of blood T cell repertoires in COVID-19. Per the authors' pipeline: Estimated nucleated cell counts came from reference gene primer amplification. TCRdb's table, derived via immunoSEQ multiplex PCR, lists solely in-frame clones and lacks some. V, J and clone size reflect that table, while D and trimming were determined from the DNA. Of 190,000 or so clones in the sample, approximately 85% are singletons; the top ten hold approximately 9.4%. This CDR3 has 13 amino acids. The germline gives CDR1 GTSNPN, CDR2 SVGIG (reference sequence). Trimming stripped 0 bases from V and 6 bases from J, with 11 bases between.

This TCR was recovered from a woman of 80 years or more with acute or convalescent COVID-19. The gene calls are TRBV30 and TRBJ1-2; no clear D gene. The sequencing sample was made of peripheral blood. The CDR3 reads CAWSVRPRDGYTF. CDR3 in DNA: TGTGCCTGGAGTGTACGACCCCGGGATGGCTACACCTTC.